Sequencing of this T cell receptor beta chain was carried out in a study of CD4 and CD8 cells across lung adenocarcinoma regions. This clonotype was counted only a few times. TCRdb re-called the PCR reads through MiXCR, storing one row per CDR3 protein. The sample comprises some 25,000 distinct CDR3 sequences, almost 50% of which are singletons, and about half rests with the top ten. Trimming removed 5 bases from V and 5 bases from J, with 18 bases in between. This CDR3 is built from 15 residues. Germline CDR1 and CDR2: SGHTA and FQGNSA. Sequencing was carried out using CD8+ T cells from the center of a lung tumor. The rearrangement links TRBV7-2 to TRBJ2-5, with D possibly matching TRBD2 (7 bases). The sequence was collected from a male donor with lung adenocarcinoma. The CD4 and CD8 labels of this study may be unreliable. CDR3 sequence reads: CASSLFGGGGETQYF. The CDR3 coding sequence is TGTGCCAGCAGCCTTTTTGGCGGGGGCGGGGAGACCCAGTACTTC.